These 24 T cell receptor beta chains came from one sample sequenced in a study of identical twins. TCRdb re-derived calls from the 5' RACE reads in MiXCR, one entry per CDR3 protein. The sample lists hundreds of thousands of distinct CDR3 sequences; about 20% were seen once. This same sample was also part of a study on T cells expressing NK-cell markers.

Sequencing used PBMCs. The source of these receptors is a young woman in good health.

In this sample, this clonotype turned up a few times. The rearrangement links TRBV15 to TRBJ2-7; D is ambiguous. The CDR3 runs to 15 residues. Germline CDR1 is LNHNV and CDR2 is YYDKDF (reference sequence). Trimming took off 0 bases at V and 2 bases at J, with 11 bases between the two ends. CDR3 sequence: CATSRDRVDPYEQYF. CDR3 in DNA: TGTGCCACCAGCAGAGATCGGGTAGACCCCTACGAGCAGTACTTC.

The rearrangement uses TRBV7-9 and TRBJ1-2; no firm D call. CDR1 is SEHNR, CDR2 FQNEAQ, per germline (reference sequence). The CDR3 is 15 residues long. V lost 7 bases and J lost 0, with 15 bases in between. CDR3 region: CASTSGGPANYGYTF. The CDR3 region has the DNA TGTGCCAGCACGTCAGGCGGGCCAGCTAACTATGGCTACACCTTC.

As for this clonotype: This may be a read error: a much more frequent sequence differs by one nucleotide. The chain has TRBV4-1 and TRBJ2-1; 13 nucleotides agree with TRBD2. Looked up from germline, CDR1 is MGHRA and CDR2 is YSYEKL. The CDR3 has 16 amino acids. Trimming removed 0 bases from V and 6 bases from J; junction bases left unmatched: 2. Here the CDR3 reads CASSQEGTSGTNEQFF. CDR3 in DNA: TGCGCCAGCAGCCAAGAGGGGACTAGCGGGACCAATGAGCAGTTCTTC.

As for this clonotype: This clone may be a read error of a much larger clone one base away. CDR3 in amino acids: CVSSLTGHEQYF. The CDR3 DNA reads TGTGTCAGCAGCTTAACAGGGCACGAGCAGTACTTC. The V call is TRBV7-2, the J call TRBJ2-7, with D perhaps TRBD1 (6 bases). The germline V gene encodes CDR1 SGHTA and CDR2 FQGNSA. The CDR3 spans 12 residues.

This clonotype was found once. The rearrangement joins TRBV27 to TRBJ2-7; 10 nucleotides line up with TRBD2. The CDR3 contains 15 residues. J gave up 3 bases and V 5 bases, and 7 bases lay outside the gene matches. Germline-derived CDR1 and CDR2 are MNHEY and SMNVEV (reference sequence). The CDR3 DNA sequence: TGTGCCAGCAGTCTCCGGACTAGCGGCTTCTACGAGCAGTACTTC. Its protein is CASSLRTSGFYEQYF.

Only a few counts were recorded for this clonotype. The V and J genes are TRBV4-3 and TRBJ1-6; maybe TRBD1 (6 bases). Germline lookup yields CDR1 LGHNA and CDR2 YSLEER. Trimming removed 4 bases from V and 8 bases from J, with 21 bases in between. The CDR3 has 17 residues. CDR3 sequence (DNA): TGCGCCAGCAGCCCCAACCTACTACAGGGCAGGGATTCACCCCTCCACTTT. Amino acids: CASSPNLLQGRDSPLHF.

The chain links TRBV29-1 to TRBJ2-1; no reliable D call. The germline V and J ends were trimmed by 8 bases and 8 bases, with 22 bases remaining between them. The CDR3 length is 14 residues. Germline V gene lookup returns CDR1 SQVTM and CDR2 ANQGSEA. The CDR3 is CSTQNRVGSDEQFF. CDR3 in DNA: TGCAGCACCCAGAACCGCGTAGGTTCTGATGAGCAGTTCTTC.

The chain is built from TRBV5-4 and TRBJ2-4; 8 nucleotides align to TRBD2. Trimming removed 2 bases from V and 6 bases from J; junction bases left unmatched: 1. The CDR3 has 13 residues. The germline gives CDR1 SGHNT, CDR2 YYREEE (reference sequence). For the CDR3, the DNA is TGTGCCAGCAGCTTTACTAGCGGAAACATTCAGTACTTC. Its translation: CASSFTSGNIQYF.

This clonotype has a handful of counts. CDR3 DNA sequence: TGTGCCAGCAGTTTAGCGGACTACAGGGGGGGAGCGGAGACCCAGTACTTC. It encodes CASSLADYRGGAETQYF. The gene calls are TRBV12-3 or TRBV12-4 and TRBJ2-5; a weak D match, TRBD1 (8 bases). CDR3 size: 17 residues. The V end lost 0 bases, the J end lost 5 bases, and 19 bases lay between the germline ends.

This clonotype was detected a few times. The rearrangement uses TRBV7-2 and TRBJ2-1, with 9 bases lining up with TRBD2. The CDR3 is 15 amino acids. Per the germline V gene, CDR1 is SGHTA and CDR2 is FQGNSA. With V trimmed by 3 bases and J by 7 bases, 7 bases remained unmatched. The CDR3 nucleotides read TGTGCCAGCAGCTTGCTAAGCGGGAGGAGGAATGAGCAGTTCTTC. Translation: CASSLLSGRRNEQFF.

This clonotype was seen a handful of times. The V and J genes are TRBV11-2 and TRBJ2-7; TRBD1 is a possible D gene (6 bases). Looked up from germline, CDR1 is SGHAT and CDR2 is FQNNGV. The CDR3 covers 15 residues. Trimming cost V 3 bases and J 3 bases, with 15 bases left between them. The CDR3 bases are TGTGCCAGCAGCTTTGCCTGGGGGCCGGGCTACGAGCAGTACTTC. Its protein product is CASSFAWGPGYEQYF. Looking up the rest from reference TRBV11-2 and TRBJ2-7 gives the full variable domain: EAGVAQSPRYKIIEKRQSVAFWCNPISGHATLYWYQQILGQGPKLLIQFQNNGVVDDSQLPKDRFSAERLKGVDSTLKIQPAKLEDSAVYLCASSFAWGPGYEQYFGPGTRLTVT.

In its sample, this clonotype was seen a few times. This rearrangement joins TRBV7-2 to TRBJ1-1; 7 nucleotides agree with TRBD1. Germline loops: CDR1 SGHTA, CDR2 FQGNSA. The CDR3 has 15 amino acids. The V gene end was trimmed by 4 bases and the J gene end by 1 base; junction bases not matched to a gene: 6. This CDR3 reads CASSSQTGSNTEAFF. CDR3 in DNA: TGTGCCAGCAGCTCCCAGACAGGGTCGAACACTGAAGCTTTCTTT.

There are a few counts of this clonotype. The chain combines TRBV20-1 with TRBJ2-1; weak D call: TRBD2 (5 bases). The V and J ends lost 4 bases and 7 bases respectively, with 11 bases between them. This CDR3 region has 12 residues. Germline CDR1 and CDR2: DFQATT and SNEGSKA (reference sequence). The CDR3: CSATLQRNEQFF. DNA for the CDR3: TGCAGTGCTACCCTCCAGCGGAATGAGCAGTTCTTC.

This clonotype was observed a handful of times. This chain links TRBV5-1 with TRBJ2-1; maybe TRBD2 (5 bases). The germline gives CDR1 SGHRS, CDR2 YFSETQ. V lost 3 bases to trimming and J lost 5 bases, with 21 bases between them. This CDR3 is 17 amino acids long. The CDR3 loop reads CASSSSSRGDYHNEQFF. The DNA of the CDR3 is TGCGCCAGCAGCTCCAGCTCTCGGGGAGACTATCACAATGAGCAGTTCTTC.

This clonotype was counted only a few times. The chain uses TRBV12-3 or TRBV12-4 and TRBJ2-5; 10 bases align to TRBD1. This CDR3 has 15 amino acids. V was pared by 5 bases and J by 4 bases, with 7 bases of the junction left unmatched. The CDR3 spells CASSQGQGRRETQYF. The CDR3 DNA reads TGTGCCAGCAGTCAGGGACAGGGGAGACGAGAGACCCAGTACTTC.

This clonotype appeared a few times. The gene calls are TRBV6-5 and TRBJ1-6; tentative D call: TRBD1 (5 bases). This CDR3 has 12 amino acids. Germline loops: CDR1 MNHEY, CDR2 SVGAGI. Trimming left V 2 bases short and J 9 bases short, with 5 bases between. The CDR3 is CASSYRGSPLHF. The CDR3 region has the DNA TGTGCCAGCAGTTACAGGGGTTCACCCCTCCACTTT.

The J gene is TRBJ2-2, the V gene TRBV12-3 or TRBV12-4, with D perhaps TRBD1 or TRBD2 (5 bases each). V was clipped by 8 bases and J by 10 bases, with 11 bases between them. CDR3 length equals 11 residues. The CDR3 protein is CASRMGEELFF. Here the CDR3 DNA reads TGTGCCAGCCGCATGGGGGAGGAGCTGTTTTTT.

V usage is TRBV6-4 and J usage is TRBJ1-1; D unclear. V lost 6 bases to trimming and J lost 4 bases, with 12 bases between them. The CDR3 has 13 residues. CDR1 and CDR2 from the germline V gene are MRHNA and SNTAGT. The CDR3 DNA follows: TGTGCCAGCAGCGTTAGCACATTCACTGAAGCTTTCTTT. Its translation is CASSVSTFTEAFF.

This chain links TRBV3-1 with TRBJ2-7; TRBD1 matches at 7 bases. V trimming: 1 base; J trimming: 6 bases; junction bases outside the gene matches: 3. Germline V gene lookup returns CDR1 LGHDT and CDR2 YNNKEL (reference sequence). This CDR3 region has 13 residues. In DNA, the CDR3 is TGTGCCAGCAGCCAAGCTTCAGGGGGCGAGCAGTACTTC. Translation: CASSQASGGEQYF.

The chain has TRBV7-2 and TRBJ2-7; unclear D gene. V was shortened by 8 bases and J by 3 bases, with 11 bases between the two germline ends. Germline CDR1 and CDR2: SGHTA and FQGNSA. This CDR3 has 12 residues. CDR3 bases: TGTGCCAGCGCGGCAGTCCTCTACGAGCAGTACTTC. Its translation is CASAAVLYEQYF.

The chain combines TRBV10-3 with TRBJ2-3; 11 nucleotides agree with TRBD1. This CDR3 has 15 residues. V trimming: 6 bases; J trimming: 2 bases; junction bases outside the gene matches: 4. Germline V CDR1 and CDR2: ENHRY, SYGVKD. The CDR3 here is CAIRGQGAYTDTQYF. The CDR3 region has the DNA TGTGCCATCAGAGGACAGGGGGCCTACACAGATACGCAGTATTTT.

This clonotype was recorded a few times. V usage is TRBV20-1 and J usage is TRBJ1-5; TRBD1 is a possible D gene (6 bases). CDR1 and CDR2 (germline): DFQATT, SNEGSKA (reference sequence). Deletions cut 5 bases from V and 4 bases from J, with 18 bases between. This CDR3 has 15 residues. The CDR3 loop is CSARGGTNYNQPQHF. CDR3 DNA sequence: TGCAGTGCTCGAGGGGGGACAAACTATAATCAGCCCCAGCATTTT.

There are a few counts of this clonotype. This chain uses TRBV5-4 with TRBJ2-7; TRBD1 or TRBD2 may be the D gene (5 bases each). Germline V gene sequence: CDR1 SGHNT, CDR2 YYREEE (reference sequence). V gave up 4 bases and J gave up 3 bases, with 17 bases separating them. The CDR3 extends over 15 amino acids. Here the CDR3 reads CASSAGGTASYEQYF. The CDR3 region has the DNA TGTGCCAGCAGCGCTGGTGGGACCGCTAGCTACGAGCAGTACTTC.

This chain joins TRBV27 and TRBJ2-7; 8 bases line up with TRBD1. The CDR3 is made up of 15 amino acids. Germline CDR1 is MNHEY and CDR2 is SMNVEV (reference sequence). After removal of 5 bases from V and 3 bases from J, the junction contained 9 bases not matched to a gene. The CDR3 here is CASSPRAGGYYEQYF. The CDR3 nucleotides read TGTGCCAGCAGTCCACGGGCAGGGGGCTACTACGAGCAGTACTTC.